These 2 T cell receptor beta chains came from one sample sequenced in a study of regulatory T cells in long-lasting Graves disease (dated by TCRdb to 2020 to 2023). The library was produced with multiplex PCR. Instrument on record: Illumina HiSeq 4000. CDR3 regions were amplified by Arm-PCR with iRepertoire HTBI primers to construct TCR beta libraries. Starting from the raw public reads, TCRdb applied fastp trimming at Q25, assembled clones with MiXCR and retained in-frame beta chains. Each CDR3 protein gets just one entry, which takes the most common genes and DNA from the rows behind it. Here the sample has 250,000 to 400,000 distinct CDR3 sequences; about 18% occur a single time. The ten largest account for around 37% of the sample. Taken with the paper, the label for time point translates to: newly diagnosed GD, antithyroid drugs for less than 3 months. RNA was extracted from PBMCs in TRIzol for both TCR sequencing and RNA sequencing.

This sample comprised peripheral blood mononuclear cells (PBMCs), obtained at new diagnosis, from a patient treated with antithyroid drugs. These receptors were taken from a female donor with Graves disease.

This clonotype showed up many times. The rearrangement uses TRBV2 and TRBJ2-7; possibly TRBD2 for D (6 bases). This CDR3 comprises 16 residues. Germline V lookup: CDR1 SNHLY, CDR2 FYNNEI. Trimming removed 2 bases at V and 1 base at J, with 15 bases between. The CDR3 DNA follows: TGTGCCAGCAGTGAACCTAGCGTCCTCCCTTCCTACGAGCAGTACTTC. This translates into CASSEPSVLPSYEQYF.

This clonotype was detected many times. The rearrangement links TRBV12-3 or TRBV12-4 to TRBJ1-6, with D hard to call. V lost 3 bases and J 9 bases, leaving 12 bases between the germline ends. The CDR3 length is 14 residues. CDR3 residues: CASSFGPAASPLHF. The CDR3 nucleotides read TGTGCCAGCAGTTTCGGGCCAGCAGCTTCACCCCTCCACTTT.